Following are 20 T cell receptor beta chains from one sample sequenced in a study of blood T cells in healthy people across ages. Together with a sample-barcoded 5' primer, a J-beta primer mix was included in a second PCR lasting about 7 to 11 cycles. MiXCR, applied by TCRdb to the 5' RACE reads, yields one record per CDR3 protein. Of roughly 1.5 million distinct CDR3 sequences listed, around 40% are singletons. Sequencing input: blood. These TCRs come from a young woman in good health.

This clonotype was found a few times. The rearrangement uses TRBV30 and TRBJ2-5, with D perhaps TRBD1 (5 bases). CDR3 size: 13 residues. Germline V CDR1 and CDR2: GTSNPN, SVGIG (reference sequence). Trimming shortened V by 2 bases and J by 2 bases, and 9 bases separated the two germline ends. Written as DNA, the CDR3 is TGTGCCTGGAGTAGGGGCTTTCAAGAGACCCAGTACTTC. Amino acids: CAWSRGFQETQYF.

The chain employs TRBV5-1 and TRBJ2-1, with unresolved D. V was trimmed by 0 bases and J by 8 bases, leaving 12 bases between them. CDR1 and CDR2 from the germline V gene are SGHRS and YFSETQ. The CDR3 consists of 14 residues. The CDR3, as DNA: TGCGCCAGCAGCTTGGAAGTAATGGAAGATGAGCAGTTCTTC. Its protein product is CASSLEVMEDEQFF. Together with reference TRBV5-1 and TRBJ2-1, the CDR3 gives the full variable domain: KAGVTQTPRYLIKTRGQQVTLSCSPISGHRSVSWYQQTPGQGLQFLFEYFSETQRNKGNFPGRFSGRQFSNSRSEMNVSTLELGDSALYLCASSLEVMEDEQFFGPGTRLTVL.

The sample holds a few counts of this clonotype. The rearrangement links TRBV4-3 to TRBJ2-3, with TRBD2 matching 7 bases. With V trimmed by 4 bases and J by 3 bases, 7 bases remained unmatched. CDR3 length equals 15 residues. From germline, CDR1 is LGHNA and CDR2 YSLEER. CDR3 region: CASSLRDYGTDTQYF. CDR3 in DNA: TGCGCCAGCAGCCTACGGGACTACGGTACAGATACGCAGTATTTT.

The gene calls are TRBV4-1 and TRBJ1-1; D gene uncertain. The V end lost 1 base, the J end lost 0 bases, and 9 bases lay between the germline ends. Looked up from germline, CDR1 is MGHRA and CDR2 is YSYEKL. The CDR3 spans 15 residues. DNA for the CDR3: TGCGCCAGCAGCCAAGCTTGGCGGGTGAACACTGAAGCTTTCTTT. Its translation: CASSQAWRVNTEAFF.

This clonotype has only a few counts. This chain links TRBV6-2 or TRBV6-3 with TRBJ2-5; no reliable D call. This CDR3 comprises 12 residues. Trimming took off 2 bases at V and 6 bases at J, with 7 bases between the two ends. CDR1 MNHEY and CDR2 SVGEGT come from the germline V gene. The chain's CDR3 is CASSYPEKTQYF. In nucleotides, the CDR3 is TGTGCCAGCAGTTACCCGGAAAAGACCCAGTACTTC.

The gene calls are TRBV7-9 and TRBJ2-5, with 9 bases identical to TRBD2. The germline gives CDR1 SEHNR, CDR2 FQNEAQ (reference sequence). CDR3 length equals 16 residues. V trimming: 4 bases; J trimming: 4 bases; junction bases outside the gene matches: 10. CDR3 nucleotide sequence: TGTGCCAGCAGCTCCAACCTAGCGGGGCCCTCAGAGACCCAGTACTTC. The encoded protein is CASSSNLAGPSETQYF.

This clonotype was observed a few times. The rearrangement joins TRBV28 to TRBJ1-5; no clear D. The V and J ends lost 5 bases and 6 bases respectively, with 8 bases between them. The CDR3 is 12 amino acids. Germline values: CDR1 MDHEN, CDR2 SYDVKM. The CDR3 sequence is CASSAGSQPQHF. The CDR3 bases are TGTGCCAGCAGTGCTGGGAGTCAGCCCCAGCATTTT.

This clonotype was counted a single time. The V and J genes are TRBV5-1 and TRBJ2-1, with D tentatively TRBD1 (5 bases). CDR1 and CDR2 (germline): SGHRS, YFSETQ. This CDR3 contains 15 residues. V was shortened by 5 bases and J by 0 bases, with 12 bases between the two germline ends. CDR3 sequence (DNA): TGCGCCAGCAGTCCAGGGATTATCTCCTACAATGAGCAGTTCTTC. As protein: CASSPGIISYNEQFF.

The chain couples TRBV14 to TRBJ2-1; 7 bases fit TRBD2. Germline assignment: CDR1 SGHDN and CDR2 FVKESK. After removal of 2 bases from V and 1 base from J, the junction contained 8 bases not matched to a gene. There are 17 residues in the CDR3. The CDR3 DNA reads TGTGCCAGCAGCCAACGGTTGGCTAGCGGTTCCTACAATGAGCAGTTCTTC. Its protein is CASSQRLASGSYNEQFF.

The chain couples TRBV27 to TRBJ1-5, with TRBD1 matching over 7 bases. Per germline, CDR1 MNHEY and CDR2 SMNVEV (reference sequence). There are 16 residues in the CDR3. Trimming took 3 bases from V and 1 from J; bases not matched to a gene: 6. Written as DNA, the CDR3 is TGTGCCAGCAGTTTCAGGGGGGGCATAAGCAATCAGCCCCAGCATTTT. This sequence encodes CASSFRGGISNQPQHF.

The rearrangement joins TRBV7-6 to TRBJ1-4, with D unclear. The germline V gene encodes CDR1 SGHVS and CDR2 FNYEAQ. The CDR3 extends over 16 amino acids. V was clipped by 5 bases and J by 0 bases, with 13 bases between them. The CDR3 DNA reads as TGTGCCAGCAGCGCCAGCGCGGCGTCAACTAATGAAAAACTGTTTTTT. It encodes CASSASAASTNEKLFF.

The V call is TRBV7-9, the J call TRBJ2-6; D is perhaps TRBD2 (7 bases). Germline CDR1 reads SEHNR; CDR2 reads FQNEAQ (reference sequence). V gave up 11 bases and J gave up 2 bases, with 13 bases separating them. This CDR3 has 14 residues. The CDR3 bases are TGTGCCGGGAGGGGGATAACTGGGGCCAACGTCCTGACTTTC. Protein: CAGRGITGANVLTF.

This clonotype was seen ten or more times. The chain couples TRBV12-3 or TRBV12-4 to TRBJ2-3, with D possibly matching TRBD1 (6 bases). The CDR3 is 14 amino acids. V was clipped by 5 bases and J by 9 bases, with 18 bases between them. CDR3 region: CASSANQGKNTQYF. DNA of the CDR3: TGTGCCAGCAGTGCCAATCAGGGGAAAAACACGCAGTATTTT.

This clonotype showed up many times. The CDR3 loop reads CASSSGRQPQHF. The CDR3, as DNA: TGTGCCAGCAGCTCAGGGAGGCAGCCCCAGCATTTT. V is TRBV27 and J is TRBJ1-5; maybe TRBD1 (5 bases). V was pared by 6 bases and J by 7 bases, with 10 bases between. Germline loops: CDR1 MNHEY, CDR2 SMNVEV (reference sequence). The length of the CDR3 is 12 residues.

This clonotype appeared a few times. A clone one base away is much larger, so this may be a read error. V gene TRBV27 combines with J gene TRBJ2-1; D is unresolved. Matching the DNA end better, TRBJ2-7 makes the J call doubtful. The CDR3 is 16 amino acids. Per germline, CDR1 MNHEY and CDR2 SMNVEV (reference sequence). CDR3 region: CASSLSGGSSYNEQYF. The CDR3 DNA reads TGTGCCAGCAGTTTATCGGGCGGCAGCTCCTACAATGAGCAGTACTTC.

J is TRBJ2-5 and V is TRBV12-3 or TRBV12-4; D may be TRBD1 or TRBD2 (6 bases each). The CDR3 consists of 16 residues. Trimming cost V 3 bases and J 1 base, with 15 bases left between them. CDR3 nucleotides: TGTGCCAGCAGTTTGGGGATACGGGGGCCCCAAGAGACCCAGTACTTC. It encodes CASSLGIRGPQETQYF.

The V call is TRBV29-1, the J call TRBJ2-1; TRBD2 agrees at 8 bases. Germline values: CDR1 SQVTM, CDR2 ANQGSEA. V was pared by 0 bases and J by 6 bases, with 7 bases of the junction left unmatched. This CDR3 region has 15 residues. Here the CDR3 DNA reads TGCAGCGTTGAAGATCTGAGCGGGAGACGCAATGAGCAGTTCTTC. Translated, it gives CSVEDLSGRRNEQFF.

A remark on this clonotype: No conserved phenylalanine or tryptophan is present at the end of the CDR3, so a read error is the likely explanation. The rearrangement uses TRBV7-2 and TRBJ2-4, with 7 nucleotides matching TRBD2. From germline, CDR1 is SGHTA and CDR2 FQGNSA. This CDR3 is built from 13 residues. J was trimmed by 9 bases and V by 5 bases; bases with no gene match: 7. The CDR3 sequence: CASSVLGGAIQYL. As DNA, the CDR3 is TGTGCCAGCAGCGTTTTGGGAGGGGCCATTCAGTACTTA.

The table lists this clonotype with a few counts. The chain is built from TRBV27 and TRBJ2-2; no reliable D call. There are 13 residues in the CDR3. The germline V gene encodes CDR1 MNHEY and CDR2 SMNVEV (reference sequence). V lost 3 bases and J 5 bases, leaving 7 bases between the germline ends. The chain's CDR3 is CASSFLGTGELFF. The CDR3 DNA follows: TGTGCCAGCAGTTTTTTGGGGACCGGGGAGCTGTTTTTT.

The chain has TRBV7-2 and TRBJ2-3; D not resolved. V lost 4 bases to trimming and J lost 2 bases, with 10 bases between them. Germline values: CDR1 SGHTA, CDR2 FQGNSA. This CDR3 has 14 residues. CDR3: CASSSRPITDTQYF. In DNA form, the CDR3 reads TGTGCCAGCAGCTCCAGACCGATCACAGATACGCAGTATTTT.